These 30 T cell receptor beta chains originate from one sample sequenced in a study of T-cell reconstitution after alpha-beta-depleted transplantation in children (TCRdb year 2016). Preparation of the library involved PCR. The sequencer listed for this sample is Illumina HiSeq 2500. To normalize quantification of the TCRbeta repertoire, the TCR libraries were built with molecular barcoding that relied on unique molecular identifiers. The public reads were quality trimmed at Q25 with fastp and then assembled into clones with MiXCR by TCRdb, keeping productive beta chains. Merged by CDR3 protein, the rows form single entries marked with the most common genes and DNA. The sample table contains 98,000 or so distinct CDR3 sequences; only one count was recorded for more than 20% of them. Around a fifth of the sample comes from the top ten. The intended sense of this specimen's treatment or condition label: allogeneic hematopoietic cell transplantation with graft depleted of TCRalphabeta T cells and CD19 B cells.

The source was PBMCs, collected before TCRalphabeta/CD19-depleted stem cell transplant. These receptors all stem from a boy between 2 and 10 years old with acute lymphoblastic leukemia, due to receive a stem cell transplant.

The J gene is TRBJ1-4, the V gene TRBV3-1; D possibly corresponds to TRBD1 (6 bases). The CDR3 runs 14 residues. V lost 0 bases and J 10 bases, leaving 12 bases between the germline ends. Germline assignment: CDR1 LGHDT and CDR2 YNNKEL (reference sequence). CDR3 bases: TGTGCCAGCAGCCAAGAACAGGGTTCGGGAAAACTGTTTTTT. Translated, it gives CASSQEQGSGKLFF.

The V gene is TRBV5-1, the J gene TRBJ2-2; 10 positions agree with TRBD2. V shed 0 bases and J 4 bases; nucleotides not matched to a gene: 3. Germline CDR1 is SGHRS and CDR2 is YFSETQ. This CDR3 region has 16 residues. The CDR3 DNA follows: TGCGCCAGCAGCTTGGTTGCTAGCGGGAGCACCGGGGAGCTGTTTTTT. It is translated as CASSLVASGSTGELFF.

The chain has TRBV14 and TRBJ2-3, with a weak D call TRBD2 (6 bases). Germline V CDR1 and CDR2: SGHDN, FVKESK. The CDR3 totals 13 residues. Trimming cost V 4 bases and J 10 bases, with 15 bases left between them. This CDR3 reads CASSPRAGRPQYF. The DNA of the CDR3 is TGTGCCAGCAGCCCTAGGGCAGGGAGGCCGCAGTATTTT.

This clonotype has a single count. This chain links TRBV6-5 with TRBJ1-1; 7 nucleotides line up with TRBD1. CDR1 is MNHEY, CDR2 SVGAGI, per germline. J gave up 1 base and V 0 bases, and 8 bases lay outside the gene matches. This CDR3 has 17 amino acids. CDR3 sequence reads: CASSYSGGRGANTEAFF. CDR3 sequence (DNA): TGTGCCAGCAGTTACTCTGGGGGCAGGGGGGCGAACACTGAAGCTTTCTTT.

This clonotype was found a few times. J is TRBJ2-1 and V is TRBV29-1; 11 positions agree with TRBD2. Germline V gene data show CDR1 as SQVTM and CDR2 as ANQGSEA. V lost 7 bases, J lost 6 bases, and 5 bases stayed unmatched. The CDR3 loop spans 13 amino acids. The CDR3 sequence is CSGVGLAANEQFF. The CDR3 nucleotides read TGCAGCGGGGTGGGACTAGCGGCCAATGAGCAGTTCTTC.

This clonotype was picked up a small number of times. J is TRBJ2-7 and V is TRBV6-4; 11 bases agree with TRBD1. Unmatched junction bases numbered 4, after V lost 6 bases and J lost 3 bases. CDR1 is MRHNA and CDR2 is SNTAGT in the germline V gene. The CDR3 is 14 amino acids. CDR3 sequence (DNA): TGTGCCAGCAGCTCCGGGACAGGGGGCTACGAGCAGTACTTC. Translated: CASSSGTGGYEQYF.

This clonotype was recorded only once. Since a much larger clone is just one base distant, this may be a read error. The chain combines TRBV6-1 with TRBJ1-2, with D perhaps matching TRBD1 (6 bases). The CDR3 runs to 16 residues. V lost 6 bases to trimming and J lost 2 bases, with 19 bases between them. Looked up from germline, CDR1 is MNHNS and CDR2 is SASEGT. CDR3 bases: TGTGCCAGCAGAGGACAGCCGGGGCGTAGAAACTATGGCTACACCTTC. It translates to CASRGQPGRRNYGYTF.

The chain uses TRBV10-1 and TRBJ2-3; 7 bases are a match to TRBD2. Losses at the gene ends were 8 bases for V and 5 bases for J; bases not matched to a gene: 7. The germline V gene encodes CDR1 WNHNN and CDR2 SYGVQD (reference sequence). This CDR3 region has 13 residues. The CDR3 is CASSSGGEDTQYF. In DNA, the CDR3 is TGCGCCAGCTCTAGCGGAGGAGAAGATACGCAGTATTTT.

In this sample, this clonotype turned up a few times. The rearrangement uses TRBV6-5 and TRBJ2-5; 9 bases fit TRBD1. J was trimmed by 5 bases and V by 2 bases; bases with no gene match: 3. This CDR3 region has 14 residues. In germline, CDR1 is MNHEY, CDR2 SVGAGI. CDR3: CASSYDRGIETQYF. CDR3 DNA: TGTGCCAGCAGTTACGACAGGGGGATTGAGACCCAGTACTTC.

As DNA, the CDR3 is TGTGCCATCAGTGAGTCGACGACTAGCAATCAGCCCCAGCATTTT. Translating gives CAISESTTSNQPQHF. The chain carries TRBV10-3 and TRBJ1-5, with D hard to call. The CDR3 extends over 15 amino acids. In germline, CDR1 is ENHRY, CDR2 SYGVKD. Trimming left V 0 bases short and J 0 bases short, with 6 bases between.

The CDR3 loop reads CSAVNLGGKREQYF. The CDR3 DNA is TGCAGTGCCGTTAATCTAGGGGGGAAGCGGGAGCAGTACTTC. V gene TRBV20-1 combines with J gene TRBJ2-7; D tentatively reads TRBD1 or TRBD2 (6 bases each). The CDR3 sequence is 14 residues long. Trimming removed 6 bases from V and 7 bases from J, with 22 bases in between. Germline V gene data show CDR1 as DFQATT and CDR2 as SNEGSKA (reference sequence).

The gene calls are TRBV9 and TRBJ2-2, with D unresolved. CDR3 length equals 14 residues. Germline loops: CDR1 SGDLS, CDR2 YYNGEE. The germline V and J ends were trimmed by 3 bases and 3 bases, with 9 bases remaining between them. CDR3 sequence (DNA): TGTGCCAGCAGCGCCGCGGTGGACACCGGGGAGCTGTTTTTT. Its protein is CASSAAVDTGELFF.

The CDR3 region is CASSDGQVTRMNTEAFF. CDR3 coding DNA: TGTGCCAGCAGCGACGGACAGGTCACAAGGATGAACACTGAAGCTTTCTTT. The V and J genes are TRBV27 and TRBJ1-1; 7 bases are a match to TRBD1. Germline V CDR1 and CDR2: MNHEY, SMNVEV (reference sequence). The J segment lost 0 bases and the V segment lost 6 bases, leaving 13 bases of the junction unmatched. CDR3 length: 17 residues.

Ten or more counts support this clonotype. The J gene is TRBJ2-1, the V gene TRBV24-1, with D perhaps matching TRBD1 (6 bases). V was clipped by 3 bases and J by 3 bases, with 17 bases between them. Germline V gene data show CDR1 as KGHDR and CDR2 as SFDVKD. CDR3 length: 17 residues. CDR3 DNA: TGTGCCACCAGTGATCGACCCGGACAGTTGGTCTACAATGAGCAGTTCTTC. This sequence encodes CATSDRPGQLVYNEQFF.

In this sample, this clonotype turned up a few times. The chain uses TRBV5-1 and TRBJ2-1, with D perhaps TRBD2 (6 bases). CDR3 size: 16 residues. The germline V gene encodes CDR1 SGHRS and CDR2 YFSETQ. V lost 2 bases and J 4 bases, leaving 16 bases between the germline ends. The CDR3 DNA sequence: TGCGCCAGCAGCTTAATGGCACTAGCCGGGTACAATGAGCAGTTCTTC. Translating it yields CASSLMALAGYNEQFF.

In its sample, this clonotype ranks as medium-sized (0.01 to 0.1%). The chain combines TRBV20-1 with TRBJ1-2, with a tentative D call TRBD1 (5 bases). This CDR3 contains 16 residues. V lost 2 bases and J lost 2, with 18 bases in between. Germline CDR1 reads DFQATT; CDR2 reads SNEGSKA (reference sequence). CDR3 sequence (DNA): TGCAGTGCTAGATCGAATTCGGCGGGGGGAAACTATGGCTACACCTTC. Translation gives CSARSNSAGGNYGYTF.

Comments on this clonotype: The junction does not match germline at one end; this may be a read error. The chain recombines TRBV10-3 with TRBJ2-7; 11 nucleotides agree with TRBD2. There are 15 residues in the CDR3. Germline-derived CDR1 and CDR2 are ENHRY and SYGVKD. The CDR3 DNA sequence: TGTGCCATCAGCATTACTAGCGGGAGCTCCTACGGGCAGTACTTC. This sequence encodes CAISITSGSSYGQYF.

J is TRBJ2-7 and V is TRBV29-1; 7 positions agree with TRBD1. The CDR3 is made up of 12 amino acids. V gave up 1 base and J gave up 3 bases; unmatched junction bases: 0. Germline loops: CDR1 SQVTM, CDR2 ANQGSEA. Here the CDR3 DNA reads TGCAGCGTTGAAGGACAGGGCTACGAGCAGTACTTC. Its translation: CSVEGQGYEQYF.

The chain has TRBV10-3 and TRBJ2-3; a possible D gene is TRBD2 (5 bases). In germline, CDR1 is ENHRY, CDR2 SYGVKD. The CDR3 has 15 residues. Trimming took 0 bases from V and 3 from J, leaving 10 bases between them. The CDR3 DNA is TGTGCCATCAGTGAGTCGCCGGGATTTACAGATACGCAGTATTTT. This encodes CAISESPGFTDTQYF.

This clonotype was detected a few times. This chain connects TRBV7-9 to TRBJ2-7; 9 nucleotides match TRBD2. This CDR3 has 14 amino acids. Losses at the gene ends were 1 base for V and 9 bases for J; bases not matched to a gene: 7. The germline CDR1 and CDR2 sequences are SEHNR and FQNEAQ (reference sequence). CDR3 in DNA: TGTGCCAGCAGCTTAGGTAGCGGGGGCCGGCTGCAGTACTTC. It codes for CASSLGSGGRLQYF.

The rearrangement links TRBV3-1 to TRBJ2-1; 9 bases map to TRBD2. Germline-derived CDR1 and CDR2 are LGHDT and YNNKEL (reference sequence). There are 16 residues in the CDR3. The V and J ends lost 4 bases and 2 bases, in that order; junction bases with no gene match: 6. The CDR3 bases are TGTGCCAGCAGCCGTTCGACTAGCGGAGCCTACAATGAGCAGTTCTTC. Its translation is CASSRSTSGAYNEQFF.

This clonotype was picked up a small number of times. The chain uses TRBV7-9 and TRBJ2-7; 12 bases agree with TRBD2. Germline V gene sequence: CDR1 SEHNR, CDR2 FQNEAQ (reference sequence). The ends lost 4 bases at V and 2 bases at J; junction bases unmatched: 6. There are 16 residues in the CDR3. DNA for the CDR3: TGTGCCAGCAGCTCCCTAGCGGGAGGGCCGACCTACGAGCAGTACTTC. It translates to CASSSLAGGPTYEQYF. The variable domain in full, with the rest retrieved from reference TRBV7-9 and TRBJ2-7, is DTGVSQNPRHKITKRGQNVTFRCDPISEHNRLYWYRQTLGQGPEFLTYFQNEAQLEKSRLLSDRFSAERPKGSFSTLEIQRTEQGDSAMYLCASSSLAGGPTYEQYFGPGTRLTVT.

The CDR3 nucleotides are TGTGCCAGCAGCCAAGTGTCAGGGGGCGGAAGCGATGAGCAGTTCTTC. Its translation: CASSQVSGGGSDEQFF. The rearrangement joins TRBV4-2 to TRBJ2-1; 8 bases agree with TRBD1. V dropped 1 base and J dropped 8; count of bases not matched to a gene: 10. The CDR3 has 16 amino acids. Germline CDR1 reads LGHNA; CDR2 reads YNFKEQ.

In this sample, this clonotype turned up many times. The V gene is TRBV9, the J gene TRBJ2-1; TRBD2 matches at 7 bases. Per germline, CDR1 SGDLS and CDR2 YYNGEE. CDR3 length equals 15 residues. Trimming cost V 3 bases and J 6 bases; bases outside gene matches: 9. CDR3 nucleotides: TGTGCCAGCAGCGAGGGGCTAGCGGACACCAATGAGCAGTTCTTC. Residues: CASSEGLADTNEQFF.

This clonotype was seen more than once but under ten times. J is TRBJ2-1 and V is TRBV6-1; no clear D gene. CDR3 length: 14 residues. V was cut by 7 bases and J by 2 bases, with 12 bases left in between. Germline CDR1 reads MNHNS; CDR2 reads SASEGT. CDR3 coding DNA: TGTGCCAGCACGCGGTCCACAGCCTACAATGAGCAGTTCTTC. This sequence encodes CASTRSTAYNEQFF.

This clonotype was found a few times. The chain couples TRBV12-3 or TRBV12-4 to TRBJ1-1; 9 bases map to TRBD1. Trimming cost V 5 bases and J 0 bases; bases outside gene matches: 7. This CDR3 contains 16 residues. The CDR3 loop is CASSGDRAVMNTEAFF. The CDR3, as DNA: TGTGCCAGCAGTGGGGACAGGGCGGTCATGAACACTGAAGCTTTCTTT.

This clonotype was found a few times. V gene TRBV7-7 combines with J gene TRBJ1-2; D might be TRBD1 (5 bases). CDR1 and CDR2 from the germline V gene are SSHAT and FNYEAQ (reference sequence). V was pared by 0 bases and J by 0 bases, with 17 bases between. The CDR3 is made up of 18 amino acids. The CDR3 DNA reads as TGTGCCAGCAGCTTAGCAAGGCAGGGATACACTCCTAACTATGGCTACACCTTC. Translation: CASSLARQGYTPNYGYTF.

CDR3 residues: CASSVGQGTDTQYF. As DNA, the CDR3 is TGTGCCAGCAGCGTAGGGCAGGGCACAGATACGCAGTATTTT. This sequence joins TRBV9 and TRBJ2-3; no definite D call. This CDR3 is 14 amino acids long. V was trimmed by 0 bases and J by 1 base, leaving 6 bases between them. Germline V gene sequence: CDR1 SGDLS, CDR2 YYNGEE.

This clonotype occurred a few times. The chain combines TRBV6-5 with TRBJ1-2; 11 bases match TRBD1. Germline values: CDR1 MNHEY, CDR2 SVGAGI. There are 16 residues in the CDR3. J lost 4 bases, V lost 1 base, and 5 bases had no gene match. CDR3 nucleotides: TGTGCCAGCAGTTACTTAAGGACAGGGGGCAGCTATGGCTACACCTTC. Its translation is CASSYLRTGGSYGYTF.

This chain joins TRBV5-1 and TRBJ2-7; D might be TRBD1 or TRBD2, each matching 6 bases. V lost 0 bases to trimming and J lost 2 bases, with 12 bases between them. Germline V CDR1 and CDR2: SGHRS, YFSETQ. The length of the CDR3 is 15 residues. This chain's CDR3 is CASSLGGAPTYEQYF. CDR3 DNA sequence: TGCGCCAGCAGCTTGGGGGGGGCCCCTACCTACGAGCAGTACTTC.